This T cell receptor beta chain was captured by sequencing in a study of cytomegalovirus exposure and HLA in healthy donors. Study-wide results and limits: Specificity of a few CMV-associated chains for CMV antigens was verified in vitro. Most TCR sequences were uncommon, yet certain public TCRs appeared in many donors. An ancestry cluster, one associated with Asian ancestry, reportedly showed fewer N-insertions than the approximately 670-donor mean in a later analysis.

The PCR contained 60 Vbeta and 13 Jbeta primers. Sequenced by immunoSEQ multiplex PCR; TCRdb stores in-frame clones only, minus some. The sample has under 150,000 clones, roughly 80% seen once. To note about this clone: Its specificity is not known.

Sequencing used PBMCs. The sequence came from a female donor in good health and CMV-seronegative.

CDR3 sequence reads: CATRLGDRTNEQFF. CDR3 DNA: TGTGCCACCAGACTGGGGGACAGGACAAATGAGCAGTTCTTC. This chain links TRBV27 with TRBJ2-1, with 8 bases aligning to TRBD1. CDR1 is MNHEY and CDR2 is SMNVEV in the germline V gene (reference sequence). This CDR3 contains 14 residues. With V trimmed by 10 bases and J by 7 bases, 12 bases remained unmatched.